The sample holds one count of the clone carrying this TCR beta chain. These data belong to a study of T cell responses to AZD1222 COVID-19 vaccine. TCRdb's copy holds only in-frame clones and misses some; the assay was immunoSEQ multiplex PCR. The sample holds over 100,000 clones; about nine tenths are singletons and the top ten take 6.9%. The receptor's source is an adult in good health. The starting material was peripheral blood, obtained on day 0 of AZD1222 vaccination.

The CDR3 DNA sequence: TGTGCCAGCAGTCCCCCCGGGGCCGGGTACACTGAAGCTTTCTTT. Translated: CASSPPGAGYTEAFF. V is TRBV28 and J is TRBJ1-1; D may be TRBD1 (5 bases). The V gene lost 5 bases and the J gene lost 3 bases, with 16 bases spanning the gap. Germline CDR1 reads MDHEN; CDR2 reads SYDVKM. This CDR3 spans 15 amino acids.